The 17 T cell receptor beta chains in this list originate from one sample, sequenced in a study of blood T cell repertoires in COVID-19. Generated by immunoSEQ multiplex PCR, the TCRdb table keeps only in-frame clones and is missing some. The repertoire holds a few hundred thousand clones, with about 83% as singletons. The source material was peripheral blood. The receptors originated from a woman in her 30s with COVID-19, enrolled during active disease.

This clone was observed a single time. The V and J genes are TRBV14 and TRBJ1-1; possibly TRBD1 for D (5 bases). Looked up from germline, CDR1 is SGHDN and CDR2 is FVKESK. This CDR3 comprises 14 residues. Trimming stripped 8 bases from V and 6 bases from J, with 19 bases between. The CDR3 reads CASRGTIVGAEAFF. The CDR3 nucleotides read TGTGCCAGCCGGGGGACGATCGTCGGCGCTGAAGCTTTCTTT.

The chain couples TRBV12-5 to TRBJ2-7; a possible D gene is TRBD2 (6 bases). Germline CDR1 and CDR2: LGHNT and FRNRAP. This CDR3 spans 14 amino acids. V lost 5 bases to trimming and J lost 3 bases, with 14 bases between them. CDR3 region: CASGEEGLNYEQYF. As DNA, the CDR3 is TGTGCTAGTGGTGAAGAGGGACTGAACTACGAGCAGTACTTC. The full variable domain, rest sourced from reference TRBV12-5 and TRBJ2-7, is DARVTQTPRHKVTEMGQEVTMRCQPILGHNTVFWYRQTMMQGLELLAYFRNRAPLDDSGMPKDRFSAEMPDATLATLKIQPSEPRDSAVYFCASGEEGLNYEQYFGPGTRLTVT.

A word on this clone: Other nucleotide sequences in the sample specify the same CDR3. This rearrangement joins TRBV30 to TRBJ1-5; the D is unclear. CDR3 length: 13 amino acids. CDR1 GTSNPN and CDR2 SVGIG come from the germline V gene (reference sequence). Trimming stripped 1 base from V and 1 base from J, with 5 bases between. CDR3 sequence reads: CAWSAGSNQPQHF. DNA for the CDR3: TGTGCCTGGAGTGCAGGAAGCAATCAGCCCCAGCATTTT.

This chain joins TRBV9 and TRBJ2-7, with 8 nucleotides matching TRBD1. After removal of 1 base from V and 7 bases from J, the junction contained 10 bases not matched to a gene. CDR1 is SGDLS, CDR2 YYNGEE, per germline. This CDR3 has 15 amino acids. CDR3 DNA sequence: TGTGCCAGCAGCGTATTGGAGACAGGGGAATGGGAGCAGTACTTC. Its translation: CASSVLETGEWEQYF.

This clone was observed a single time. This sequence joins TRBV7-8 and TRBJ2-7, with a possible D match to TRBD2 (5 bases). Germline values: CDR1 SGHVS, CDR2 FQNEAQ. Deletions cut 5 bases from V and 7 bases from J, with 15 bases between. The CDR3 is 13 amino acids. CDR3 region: CASSRNREGEQYF. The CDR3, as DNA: TGTGCCAGCAGCAGAAACCGGGAAGGGGAGCAGTACTTC.

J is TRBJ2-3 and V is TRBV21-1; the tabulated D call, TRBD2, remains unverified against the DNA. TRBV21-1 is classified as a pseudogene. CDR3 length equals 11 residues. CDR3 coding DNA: TGTGCCAGCACCACGGCAGATACGCAGTATTTT. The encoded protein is CASTTADTQYF.

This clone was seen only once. The CDR3 protein is CATSRGTGAHTGELFF. The CDR3 region has the DNA TGTGCCACCAGCAGAGGGACAGGGGCCCACACCGGGGAGCTGTTTTTT. The chain is built from TRBV15 and TRBJ2-2; 9 nucleotides agree with TRBD1. Germline V gene data show CDR1 as LNHNV and CDR2 as YYDKDF (reference sequence). The J segment lost 3 bases and the V segment lost 1 base, leaving 3 bases of the junction unmatched. The CDR3 contains 16 residues.

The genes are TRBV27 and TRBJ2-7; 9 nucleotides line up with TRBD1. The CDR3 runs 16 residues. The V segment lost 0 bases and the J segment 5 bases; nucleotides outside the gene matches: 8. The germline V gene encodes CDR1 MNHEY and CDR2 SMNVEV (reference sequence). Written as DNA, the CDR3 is TGTGCCAGCAGTTTATCTTCCGGGACAGGGTTCCACGAGCAGTACTTC. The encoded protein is CASSLSSGTGFHEQYF.

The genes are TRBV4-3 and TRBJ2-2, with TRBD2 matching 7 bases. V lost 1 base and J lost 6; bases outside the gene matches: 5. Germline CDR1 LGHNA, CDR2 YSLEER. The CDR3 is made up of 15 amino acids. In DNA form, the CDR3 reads TGCGCCAGCAGCCAAGTGATGGCGGGAGCCGGGGAGCTGTTTTTT. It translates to CASSQVMAGAGELFF.

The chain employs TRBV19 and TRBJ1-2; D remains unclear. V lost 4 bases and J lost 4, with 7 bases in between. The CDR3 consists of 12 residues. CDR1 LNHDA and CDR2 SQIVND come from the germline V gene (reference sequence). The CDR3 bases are TGTGCCAGTAGTACGACTTTCTATGGCTACACCTTC. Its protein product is CASSTTFYGYTF.

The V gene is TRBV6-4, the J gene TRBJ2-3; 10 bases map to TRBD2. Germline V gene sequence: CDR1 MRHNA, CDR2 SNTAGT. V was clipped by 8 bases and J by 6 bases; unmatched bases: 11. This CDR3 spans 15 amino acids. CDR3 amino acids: CASAQVAGGTDTQYF. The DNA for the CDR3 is TGTGCCAGCGCCCAGGTAGCGGGAGGAACGGATACGCAGTATTTT.

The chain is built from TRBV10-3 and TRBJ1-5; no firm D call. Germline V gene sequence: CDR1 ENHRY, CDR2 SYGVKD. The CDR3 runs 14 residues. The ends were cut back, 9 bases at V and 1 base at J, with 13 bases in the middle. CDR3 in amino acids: CAIRPSGSNQPQHF. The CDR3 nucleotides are TGTGCCATTCGCCCTTCGGGAAGCAATCAGCCCCAGCATTTT.

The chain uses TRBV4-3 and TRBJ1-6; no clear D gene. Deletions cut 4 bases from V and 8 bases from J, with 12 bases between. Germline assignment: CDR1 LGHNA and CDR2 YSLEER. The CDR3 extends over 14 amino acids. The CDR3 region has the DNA TGCGCCAGCAGCCTCGGACTAGCCGATTCACCCCTCCACTTT. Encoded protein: CASSLGLADSPLHF.

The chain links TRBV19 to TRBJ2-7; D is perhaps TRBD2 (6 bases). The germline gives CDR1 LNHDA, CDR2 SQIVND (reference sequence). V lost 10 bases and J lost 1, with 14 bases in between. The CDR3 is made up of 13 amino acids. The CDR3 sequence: CATGETVSYEQYF. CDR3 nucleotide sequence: TGTGCCACGGGGGAGACAGTTTCCTACGAGCAGTACTTC.

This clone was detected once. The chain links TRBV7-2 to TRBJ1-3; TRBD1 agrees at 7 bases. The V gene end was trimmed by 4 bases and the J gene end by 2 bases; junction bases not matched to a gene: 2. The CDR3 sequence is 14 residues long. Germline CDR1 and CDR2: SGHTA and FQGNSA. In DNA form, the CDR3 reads TGTGCCAGCAGCTCAGGACAGGCTGGAAACACCATATATTTT. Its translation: CASSSGQAGNTIYF.

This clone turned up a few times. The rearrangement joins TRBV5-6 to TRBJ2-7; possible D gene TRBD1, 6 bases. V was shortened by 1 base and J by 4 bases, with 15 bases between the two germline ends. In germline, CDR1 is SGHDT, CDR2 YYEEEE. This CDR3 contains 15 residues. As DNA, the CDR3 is TGTGCCAGCAGCTTGCCGACAGGCTCCTCTTACGAGCAGTACTTC. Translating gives CASSLPTGSSYEQYF.

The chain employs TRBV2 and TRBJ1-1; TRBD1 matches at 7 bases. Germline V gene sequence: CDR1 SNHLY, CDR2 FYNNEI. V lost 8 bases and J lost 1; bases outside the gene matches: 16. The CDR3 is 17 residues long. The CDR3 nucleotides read TGTGCCAGCCAATCCCCGGACAGGTTTTACCCGAACACTGAAGCTTTCTTT. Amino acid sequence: CASQSPDRFYPNTEAFF.